The clone carrying this T cell receptor (beta chain) was observed a handful of times. Its antigen remains unknown. The record originates from a study of cytomegalovirus exposure and HLA in healthy donors. Study-level points and caveats: Later analysis found that TCR beta chains associated with HLA were more clonally expanded than other, equally common chains.

There are 14 residues in the CDR3. V shed 6 bases, J shed 5 bases, and the junction held 6 bases outside the gene matches. CDR1 and CDR2 from the germline V gene are MNHEY and SVGAGI. The primer mix had 60 Vbeta and 13 Jbeta primers. TCRdb's table, derived via immunoSEQ multiplex PCR, lists solely in-frame clones and lacks some. Among 100,000 or so clones listed, about 83% were seen once. The specimen sequenced was PBMCs. The TCR sequence derives from a young man in good health and CMV-seronegative. The chain carries TRBV6-5 and TRBJ1-4; 7 bases line up with TRBD1. The CDR3 DNA sequence: TGTGCCAGCAGCAAGGGACAGAAAAATGAAAAACTGTTTTTT. Amino acids: CASSKGQKNEKLFF.